This entry describes one T cell receptor beta chain. What it recognizes is unknown. The table came from immunoSEQ multiplex PCR; TCRdb's copy has only in-frame clones and leaves some out. The table shows some 170,000 clones, with about 88% occurring only once. V lost 3 bases, J lost 6 bases, and 10 bases stayed unmatched. The germline V gene encodes CDR1 SGDLS and CDR2 YYNGEE. The CDR3 is made up of 18 amino acids. The sample comes from a study of T cell responses to AZD1222 COVID-19 vaccine. Study results and caveats: Donors, mostly white British, included more females; clonal diversity was possibly underestimated. Repertoires were obtained only post-peak T cell response. Spike-specific TCR breadth and depth both grew after two AZD1222 doses. Baseline seropositivity occurred in only a handful of AZD1222 recipients.

The sample in question was peripheral blood, obtained on day 0 of AZD1222 vaccination. The V and J genes are TRBV9 and TRBJ2-1, with 15 bases aligning to TRBD2. The source of this sequence is an adult in good health. CDR3 nucleotide sequence: TGTGCCAGCAGCGCCGAGGGTTCGGGACTAGCGGGGGGCAATGAGCAGTTCTTC. This encodes CASSAEGSGLAGGNEQFF.